The TCR beta chain described here comes from a study of Ad26.COV2.S vaccination and SARS-CoV-2 variants. Study information: Each vaccinee took Ad26.COV2.S intramuscularly, once or twice 56 days apart.

Worth noting for this clone: The target antigen is unknown.

CDR1 is SGHTA, CDR2 FQGNSA, per germline. With 0 bases removed from V and 7 bases from J, the gap between germline ends came to 13 bases. This CDR3 has 15 residues. Specified treatment: over 15 received Ad26.COV2.S at low or high dose, single or two shots; 5 received placebo; per-sample allocation not given. Sampling occurred on day 63 after the first vaccine or placebo injection. Study observations and caveats: Among vaccine recipients, spike-specific TCR breadth exceeded that of placebo recipients. CD8+ and CD4+ T cells specific for spike reportedly responded with substantial breadth after vaccination.

Repertoires were generated with immunoSEQ multiplex PCR, while TCRdb's copy carries only in-frame clones and drops some. The sample lists about 400,000 clones, roughly 90% occurring once. The chain joins TRBV7-2 to TRBJ2-4, with D maybe TRBD2 (5 bases). The sample here was peripheral blood, taken in a trial of Ad26.COV2.S vaccine versus placebo. This clonotype was sampled from a person aged 18-65 years who received the Ad26.COV2.S COVID-19 vaccine or a placebo. The CDR3 DNA follows: TGTGCCAGCAGCTTAGCGTTAGGACCGGGGAACATTCAGTACTTC. This sequence encodes CASSLALGPGNIQYF.